One sample yielded the 11 T cell receptor beta chains listed below, sequenced in a study of tumor-infiltrating lymphocytes in localized non-small cell lung cancer. Assay: immunoSEQ multiplex PCR; the TCRdb copy retains only in-frame clones and omits some. The sample holds roughly 14,000 clones, more than 60% seen once. The material sequenced was lung tumor tissue. Receptor source: a human donor with non-small cell lung cancer.

The chain combines TRBV10-1 with TRBJ2-7, with 7 bases matching TRBD2. The CDR3 sequence is 15 residues long. The junction had 7 bases not matched to a gene; V was cut back by 1 base and J by 4 bases. Germline CDR1 WNHNN, CDR2 SYGVQD (reference sequence). The CDR3 loop is CASSEWGGSGYEQYF. The CDR3 DNA is TGCGCCAGCAGTGAGTGGGGGGGAAGTGGGTACGAGCAGTACTTC.

The chain couples TRBV7-9 to TRBJ2-7, with D perhaps assigned TRBD1 or TRBD2 (5 bases each). Trimming shortened V by 1 base and J by 4 bases, and 14 bases separated the two germline ends. From germline, CDR1 is SEHNR and CDR2 FQNEAQ (reference sequence). The CDR3 spans 15 residues. The CDR3 nucleotides are TGTGCCAGCAGCTTAGACCGCGAGGGGATATACGAGCAGTACTTC. Translating it yields CASSLDREGIYEQYF.

The rearrangement uses TRBV6-5 and TRBJ1-1; perhaps TRBD1 as D (6 bases). CDR1 is MNHEY, CDR2 SVGAGI, per germline. V shed 6 bases and J shed 6 bases, with 20 bases lying between them. This CDR3 has 15 residues. The CDR3, as DNA: TGTGCCAGCAGGGCCCCCGGGGGCTCTAACTCTGAAGCTTTCTTT. This translates into CASRAPGGSNSEAFF.

The chain employs TRBV6-4 and TRBJ2-3; the match to TRBD2 covers 8 bases. The V and J ends lost 8 bases and 2 bases, in that order; junction bases with no gene match: 9. Germline CDR1 reads MRHNA; CDR2 reads SNTAGT. This CDR3 is 15 amino acids long. In DNA form, the CDR3 reads TGTGCCAGCTCTCGGACTAGCAGCCCCACAGATACGCAGTATTTT. Translating it yields CASSRTSSPTDTQYF.

The table lists this clone with a count of one. The V call is TRBV5-1, the J call TRBJ1-3; unclear D gene. Between the trimmed V and J ends, which lost 3 bases and 0 bases, there was a span of 7 bases. The germline V gene encodes CDR1 SGHRS and CDR2 YFSETQ. This CDR3 contains 14 residues. Here the CDR3 reads CASSYGVSGNTIYF. Here the CDR3 DNA reads TGCGCCAGCAGCTACGGTGTCTCTGGAAACACCATATATTTT.

The chain employs TRBV15 and TRBJ2-4; 7 nucleotides agree with TRBD2. The V gene end was trimmed by 4 bases and the J gene end by 1 base; junction bases not matched to a gene: 4. This CDR3 has 15 amino acids. CDR1 LNHNV and CDR2 YYDKDF come from the germline V gene (reference sequence). The CDR3 region has the DNA TGTGCCACCAGCAAGGCGGGAGAGGCCAAAAACATTCAGTACTTC. This encodes CATSKAGEAKNIQYF.

This clone was found a few times. The chain is built from TRBV28 and TRBJ1-2, with 12 bases matching TRBD1. The CDR3 runs 14 residues. The V and J ends lost 7 bases and 8 bases, in that order; junction bases with no gene match: 8. The germline V gene encodes CDR1 MDHEN and CDR2 SYDVKM. CDR3 DNA sequence: TGTGCCAGCACTATCGGGACAGGGGGCTCGGGCTACACCTTC. This encodes CASTIGTGGSGYTF.

The chain links TRBV5-6 to TRBJ2-7; D may be TRBD2 (5 bases). The germline CDR1 and CDR2 sequences are SGHDT and YYEEEE. The V gene lost 2 bases and the J gene lost 2 bases, with 11 bases spanning the gap. This CDR3 is built from 14 residues. CDR3 sequence (DNA): TGTGCCAGCAGCTTAATCCCCGGGGCCTACGAGCAGTACTTC. Translating gives CASSLIPGAYEQYF.

The chain employs TRBV6-5 and TRBJ2-7; 9 nucleotides align to TRBD2. The CDR3 loop spans 15 amino acids. V shed 2 bases, J shed 4 bases, and the junction held 6 bases outside the gene matches. Germline CDR1 MNHEY, CDR2 SVGAGI. DNA for the CDR3: TGTGCCAGCAGTTACACGATACTAGCGGGTTACGAGCAGTACTTC. Translating gives CASSYTILAGYEQYF.

The chain couples TRBV27 to TRBJ2-3, with TRBD2 matching over 12 bases. This CDR3 is 17 amino acids long. Germline CDR1 reads MNHEY; CDR2 reads SMNVEV (reference sequence). V lost 4 bases to trimming and J lost 3 bases; unmatched junction nucleotides: 8. This CDR3 reads CASSSELAGGGTDTQYF. Here the CDR3 DNA reads TGTGCCAGCAGTTCTGAACTAGCGGGAGGAGGTACAGATACGCAGTATTTT.

The chain recombines TRBV29-1 with TRBJ2-5, with D possibly TRBD2 on 7 matching bases. In germline, CDR1 is SQVTM, CDR2 ANQGSEA. The V end was cut by 7 bases, the J end by 3 bases, with 18 bases between. This CDR3 region has 14 residues. The chain's CDR3 is CSAAPRGAKETQYF. The CDR3 coding sequence is TGCAGCGCGGCCCCCCGGGGGGCGAAAGAGACCCAGTACTTC. The complete variable domain, with remaining parts taken from reference TRBV29-1 and TRBJ2-5, reads SAVISQKPSRDICQRGTSLTIQCQVDSQVTMMFWYRQQPGQSLTLIATANQGSEATYESGFVIDKFPISRPNLTFSTLTVSNMSPEDSSIYLCSAAPRGAKETQYFGPGTRLLVL.